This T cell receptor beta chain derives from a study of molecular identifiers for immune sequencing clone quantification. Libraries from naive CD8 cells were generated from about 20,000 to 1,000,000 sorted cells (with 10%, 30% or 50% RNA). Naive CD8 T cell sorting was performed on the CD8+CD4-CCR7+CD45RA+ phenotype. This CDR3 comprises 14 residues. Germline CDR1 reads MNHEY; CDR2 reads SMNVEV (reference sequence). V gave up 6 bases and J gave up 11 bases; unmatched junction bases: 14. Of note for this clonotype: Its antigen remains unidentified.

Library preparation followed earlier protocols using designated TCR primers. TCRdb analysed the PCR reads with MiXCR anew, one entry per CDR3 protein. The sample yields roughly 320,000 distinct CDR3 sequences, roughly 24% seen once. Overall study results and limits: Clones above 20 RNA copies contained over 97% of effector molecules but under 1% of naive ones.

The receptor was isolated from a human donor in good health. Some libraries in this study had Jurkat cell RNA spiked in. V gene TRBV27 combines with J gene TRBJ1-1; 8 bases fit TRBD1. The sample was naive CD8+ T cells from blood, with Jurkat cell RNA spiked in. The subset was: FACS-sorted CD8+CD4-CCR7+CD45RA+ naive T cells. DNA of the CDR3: TGTGCCAGCAGCAGAATCGACAGGGGCCTCGAGGCTTTCTTT. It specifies CASSRIDRGLEAFF.